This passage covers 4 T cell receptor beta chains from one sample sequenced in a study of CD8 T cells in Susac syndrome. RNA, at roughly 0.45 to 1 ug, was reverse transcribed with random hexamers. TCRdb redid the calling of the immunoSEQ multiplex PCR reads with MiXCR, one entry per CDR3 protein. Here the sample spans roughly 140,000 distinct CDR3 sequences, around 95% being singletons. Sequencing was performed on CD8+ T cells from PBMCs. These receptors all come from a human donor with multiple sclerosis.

This CDR3 reads CASSLLAGGTDGYTF. CDR3 coding DNA: TGTGCCAGCAGTCTACTGGCGGGGGGTACAGATGGCTACACCTTC. The rearrangement uses TRBV27 and TRBJ1-2; perhaps TRBD1 as D (5 bases). The CDR3 has 15 residues. The V gene's germline CDR1 is MNHEY and CDR2 SMNVEV (reference sequence). V gave up 5 bases and J gave up 6 bases, with 19 bases separating them.

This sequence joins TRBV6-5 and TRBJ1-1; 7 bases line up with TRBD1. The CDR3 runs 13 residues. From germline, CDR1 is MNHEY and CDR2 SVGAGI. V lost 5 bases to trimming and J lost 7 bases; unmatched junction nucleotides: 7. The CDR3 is CASSDREPVEAFF. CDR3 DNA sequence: TGTGCCAGCAGTGACAGGGAACCGGTTGAAGCTTTCTTT.

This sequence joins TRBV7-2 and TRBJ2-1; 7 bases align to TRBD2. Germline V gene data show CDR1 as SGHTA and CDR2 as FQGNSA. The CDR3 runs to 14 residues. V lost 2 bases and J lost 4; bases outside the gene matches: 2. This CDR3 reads CASSLLAAYNEQFF. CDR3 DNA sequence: TGTGCCAGCAGCTTACTAGCGGCGTACAATGAGCAGTTCTTC.

The CDR3 loop reads CASSQDEHTGELFF. CDR3 coding DNA: TGCGCCAGCAGCCAAGATGAGCACACCGGGGAGCTGTTTTTT. The chain has TRBV4-1 and TRBJ2-2; no definite D call. V lost 0 bases to trimming and J lost 3 bases, with 5 bases between them. The CDR3 runs to 14 residues. Germline assignment: CDR1 MGHRA and CDR2 YSYEKL.